What follows describes a single T cell receptor beta chain. The antigen is not known. With the Oncomine TCR Beta short-read assay, DNA from cultured CD4+ T cells was sequenced. TCRdb called the PCR reads again in MiXCR, with one record for every CDR3 protein. This table has 15,000 to 20,000 distinct CDR3 sequences, about 60% appearing once. Germline CDR1 and CDR2: SGHRS and YFSETQ. Trimming took off 1 base at V and 3 bases at J, with 16 bases between the two ends. The CDR3 covers 16 residues. The entry originates in a study of vaccination and CD4 T cells after COVID-19. The treatment: roughly ten-day PBMC culture with coronavirus spike peptide pools or control peptides (ViraFEST assay). Around 2 million PBMCs per well were cultured with roughly 9.6 IU/ml IL-2 and about 10 ug/ml peptide pools. With about 11 days of culture completed, CD4+ T cells were isolated by negative selection.

The source is a human donor who had recovered from COVID-19. V and J are TRBV5-1 and TRBJ1-1, with D maybe TRBD1 (6 bases). The sample was CD4+ T cells from blood, cultured in vitro, taken after SARS-CoV-2 vaccination. CDR3 residues: CASSLLAGAADTEAFF. The CDR3 nucleotides read TGCGCCAGCAGCTTGCTCGCAGGGGCGGCGGACACTGAAGCTTTCTTT.